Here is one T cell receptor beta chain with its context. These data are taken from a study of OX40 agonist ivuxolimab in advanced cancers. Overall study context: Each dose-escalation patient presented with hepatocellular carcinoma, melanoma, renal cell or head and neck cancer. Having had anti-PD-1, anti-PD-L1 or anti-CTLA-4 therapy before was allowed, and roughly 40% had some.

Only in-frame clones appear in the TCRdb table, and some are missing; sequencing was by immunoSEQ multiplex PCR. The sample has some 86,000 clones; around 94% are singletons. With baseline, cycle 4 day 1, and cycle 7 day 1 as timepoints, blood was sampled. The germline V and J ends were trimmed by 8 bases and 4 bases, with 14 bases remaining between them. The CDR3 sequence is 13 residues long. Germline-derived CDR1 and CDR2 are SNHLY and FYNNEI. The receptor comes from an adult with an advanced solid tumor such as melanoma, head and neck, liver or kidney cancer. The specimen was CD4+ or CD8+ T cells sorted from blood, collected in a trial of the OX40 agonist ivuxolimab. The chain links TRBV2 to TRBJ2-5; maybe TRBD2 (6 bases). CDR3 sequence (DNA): TGTGCCAGCTCTAGACTAGTGAGAGAGACCCAGTACTTC. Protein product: CASSRLVRETQYF.